This T cell receptor (beta chain) was recorded in a study of cytotoxic CD8 clonotypes in ibrutinib-treated CLL. Study context: Partial responses totalled about 24 and complete responses 2; after median 68 months, approximately 15 remained remitted and roughly twelve progressed.

Study-wide findings and caveats: Clonality, elevated at ibrutinib response, dropped back toward baseline at progression. Starting clonality was above that of age-matched healthy donors and tracked circulating CD8+ T-cell counts.

The ends were cut back, 4 bases at V and 7 bases at J, with 8 bases in the middle. The CDR3 length is 12 residues. Germline CDR1 reads MNHNS; CDR2 reads SASEGT. Libraries were prepared by immunoSEQ multiplex PCR; TCRdb keeps only in-frame clonotypes and omits some of them. The sample includes fewer than 400,000 clones, under 70% of them seen just once. Remarks on this clone: The antigen remains undetermined.

This clonotype was sampled from a human donor with chronic lymphocytic leukemia. The material sequenced was PBMCs, taken after 36 months of ibrutinib treatment. The J gene is TRBJ1-5, the V gene TRBV6-1, with D uncertain. The CDR3 here is CASSAGSQPQHF. The CDR3 bases are TGTGCCAGCAGTGCGGGGTCACAGCCCCAGCATTTT.